This passage covers 29 T cell receptor beta chains from one sample sequenced in a study of blood T cell repertoires in COVID-19. The data were produced by immunoSEQ multiplex PCR, yet TCRdb's version contains in-frame clones alone and is incomplete. Among 200,000 to 250,000 clones listed, about nine tenths were seen once. The specimen was peripheral blood. These receptors were taken from a man aged 80 or over with acute or convalescent COVID-19.

This chain uses TRBV18 with TRBJ1-5; maybe TRBD1 (6 bases). Germline V CDR1 and CDR2: KGHSH, LQKENI. Trimming took off 4 bases at V and 0 bases at J, with 10 bases between the two ends. The CDR3 is 15 residues long. CDR3 amino acids: CASSQTGYSNQPQHF. The CDR3 DNA is TGTGCCAGCTCACAGACAGGCTATAGCAATCAGCCCCAGCATTTT.

The chain joins TRBV28 to TRBJ2-1; a possible D gene is TRBD1 (6 bases). Trimming removed 4 bases from V and 0 bases from J, with 10 bases in between. The CDR3 totals 15 residues. Looked up from germline, CDR1 is MDHEN and CDR2 is SYDVKM. The CDR3 loop reads CASSSWTVSYNEQFF. The CDR3 coding sequence is TGTGCCAGCAGTTCTTGGACAGTCTCCTACAATGAGCAGTTCTTC.

The chain combines TRBV7-2 with TRBJ1-3; 8 bases fit TRBD1. The germline V gene encodes CDR1 SGHTA and CDR2 FQGNSA. Trimming took 3 bases from V and 4 from J; bases not matched to a gene: 2. The CDR3 length is 14 residues. CDR3 amino acids: CASSLTGVGNTIYF. The CDR3, as DNA: TGTGCCAGCAGCTTGACAGGGGTCGGAAACACCATATATTTT.

V gene TRBV6-5 combines with J gene TRBJ2-7, with TRBD2 as a possible D gene (6 bases). Trimming stripped 2 bases from V and 6 bases from J, with 8 bases between. The germline gives CDR1 MNHEY, CDR2 SVGAGI. The CDR3 consists of 12 residues. DNA for the CDR3: TGTGCCAGCAGTTACCTCGGGGGCGAGCAGTACTTC. As protein: CASSYLGGEQYF.

The chain has TRBV5-4 and TRBJ2-1, with a weak D call TRBD2 (5 bases). The CDR3 totals 16 residues. V was pared by 2 bases and J by 2 bases, with 14 bases between. CDR1 and CDR2 from the germline V gene are SGHNT and YYREEE (reference sequence). The CDR3 loop is CASSFSRTYTYNEQFF. CDR3 sequence (DNA): TGTGCCAGCAGCTTTTCACGGACTTATACCTACAATGAGCAGTTCTTC.

The rearrangement uses TRBV3-1 (or the pseudogene TRBV3-2) and TRBJ2-6; no reliable D call. The CDR3 extends over 18 amino acids. The V gene's germline CDR1 is LGHDT and CDR2 YNNKEL (reference sequence). V lost 3 bases to trimming and J lost 0 bases, with 15 bases between them. The DNA for the CDR3 is TGTGCCAGCAGCCAGCTAGAGACCCCTCTCTCTGGGGCCAACGTCCTGACTTTC. Translating it yields CASSQLETPLSGANVLTF.

The chain employs TRBV18 and TRBJ2-1; tentatively, D is TRBD2 (5 bases). There are 16 residues in the CDR3. V dropped 0 bases and J dropped 5 bases, with 14 bases sitting between them. Germline loops: CDR1 KGHSH, CDR2 LQKENI. The CDR3 spells CASSPPGVVSDNEQFF. CDR3 sequence (DNA): TGTGCCAGCTCACCACCGGGAGTGGTTAGTGACAATGAGCAGTTCTTC.

The gene calls are TRBV11-2 and TRBJ1-3; D possibly corresponds to TRBD1 (6 bases). The ends were cut back, 3 bases at V and 4 bases at J, with 13 bases in the middle. CDR1 and CDR2 from the germline V gene are SGHAT and FQNNGV. There are 15 residues in the CDR3. The CDR3 here is CASSFLGGGGNTIYF. The CDR3 DNA reads as TGTGCCAGCAGCTTTCTCGGTGGGGGCGGAAACACCATATATTTT.

This chain joins TRBV24-1 and TRBJ2-1; the D gene is possibly TRBD1 (6 bases). The germline V gene encodes CDR1 KGHDR and CDR2 SFDVKD. CDR3 size: 16 residues. V was pared by 7 bases and J by 4 bases, with 19 bases between. CDR3 coding DNA: TGTGCCACCAGAAGTCGATCAGGGGCTCTTTACAATGAGCAGTTCTTC. Its protein product is CATRSRSGALYNEQFF.

This clone was recorded a few times. This sequence joins TRBV7-7 and TRBJ2-7; 7 bases align to TRBD2. CDR1 and CDR2 from the germline V gene are SSHAT and FNYEAQ (reference sequence). The CDR3 is 17 amino acids. The CDR3 bases are TGTGCTAGCAGCCGTAGGGGTGGGCGGGAGATCTCCTACGAGCAGTACGTC. It is translated as CASSRRGGREISYEQYV.

The chain recombines TRBV18 with TRBJ2-2; 9 nucleotides agree with TRBD1. Losses at the gene ends were 5 bases for V and 2 bases for J; bases not matched to a gene: 6. Germline CDR1 and CDR2: KGHSH and LQKENI. This CDR3 has 16 amino acids. Here the CDR3 reads CASSSNRGPNTGELFF. CDR3 bases: TGTGCCAGCTCATCAAACAGGGGGCCTAACACCGGGGAGCTGTTTTTT. The full variable domain, completed using reference TRBV18 and TRBJ2-2, is NAGVMQNPRHLVRRRGQEARLRCSPMKGHSHVYWYRQLPEEGLKFMVYLQKENIIDESGMPKERFSAEFPKEGPSILRIQQVVRGDSAAYFCASSSNRGPNTGELFFGEGSRLTVL.

The rearrangement joins TRBV3-1 (or the pseudogene TRBV3-2) to TRBJ2-2; 9 bases map to TRBD2. The CDR3 contains 16 residues. Germline V gives CDR1 LGHDT, CDR2 YNNKEL (reference sequence). V was clipped by 3 bases and J by 5 bases; unmatched bases: 7. This CDR3 is CASSQTGLAGTGELFF. CDR3 DNA sequence: TGTGCCAGCAGCCAGACGGGGCTAGCGGGAACCGGGGAGCTGTTTTTT.

The genes are TRBV18 and TRBJ2-4; D remains ambiguous. Per germline, CDR1 KGHSH and CDR2 LQKENI. With 3 bases removed from V and 0 bases from J, the gap between germline ends came to 15 bases. CDR3 length equals 17 residues. CDR3 DNA sequence: TGTGCCAGCTCACCCCGGAGCCCGGGTGTAGCCAAAAACATTCAGTACTTC. This codes for CASSPRSPGVAKNIQYF.

The chain uses TRBV5-4 and TRBJ2-1; D is possibly TRBD2 (6 bases). The CDR3 is 14 amino acids. Germline CDR1 SGHNT, CDR2 YYREEE (reference sequence). Trimming removed 2 bases from V and 7 bases from J, with 13 bases in between. CDR3 nucleotides: TGTGCCAGCAGCTTAACGGGACTTGCAAATGAGCAGTTCTTC. It yields the protein CASSLTGLANEQFF.

The genes are TRBV30 and TRBJ2-3; D may be TRBD1 (5 bases). The CDR3 consists of 15 residues. Germline assignment: CDR1 GTSNPN and CDR2 SVGIG (reference sequence). V was pared by 1 base and J by 0 bases, with 11 bases between. The DNA of the CDR3 is TGTGCCTGGAGTGAAGGGGAACAGAGCACAGATACGCAGTATTTT. As protein: CAWSEGEQSTDTQYF.

The rearrangement links TRBV9 to TRBJ1-6; D possibly corresponds to TRBD1 (6 bases). Germline V gene lookup returns CDR1 SGDLS and CDR2 YYNGEE. The V end lost 7 bases, the J end lost 8 bases, and 13 bases lay between the germline ends. The CDR3 length is 13 residues. The CDR3 protein is CASGRGVDSPLHF. The CDR3 nucleotides read TGTGCCAGCGGGAGGGGGGTTGATTCACCCCTCCACTTT.

The J gene is TRBJ1-3, the V gene TRBV27; no clear D gene. This CDR3 spans 15 amino acids. Germline CDR1 is MNHEY and CDR2 is SMNVEV (reference sequence). Trimming cost V 8 bases and J 4 bases, with 18 bases left between them. The CDR3 here is CASSPFAAPGNTIYF. CDR3 bases: TGTGCCAGCTCCCCCTTCGCGGCACCCGGAAACACCATATATTTT.

The genes are TRBV29-1 and TRBJ1-4, with TRBD1 matching over 9 bases. The CDR3 totals 13 residues. Trimming removed 7 bases from V and 8 bases from J; junction bases left unmatched: 8. Per germline, CDR1 SQVTM and CDR2 ANQGSEA. The chain's CDR3 is CSAGGTGIEKLFF. CDR3 nucleotides: TGCAGCGCCGGCGGGACAGGGATCGAAAAACTGTTTTTT.

This clone has only one observation. The chain carries TRBV15 and TRBJ1-1, with D perhaps matching TRBD1 (6 bases). The ends were cut back, 0 bases at V and 0 bases at J, with 8 bases in the middle. Germline CDR1 is LNHNV and CDR2 is YYDKDF (reference sequence). The length of the CDR3 is 15 residues. In DNA, the CDR3 is TGTGCCACCAGCAGAGATGGACAGATGAACACTGAAGCTTTCTTT. Translation: CATSRDGQMNTEAFF.

The chain couples TRBV3-1 (or the pseudogene TRBV3-2) to TRBJ2-5; 9 bases map to TRBD2. CDR3 length equals 16 residues. Trimming at V came to 1 base and at J to 5 bases, leaving 8 bases not matched to a gene. Germline V lookup: CDR1 LGHDT, CDR2 YNNKEL (reference sequence). The CDR3 loop is CASSQALTSGPETQYF. CDR3 coding DNA: TGTGCCAGCAGCCAAGCCTTGACTAGCGGACCCGAGACCCAGTACTTC.

The chain joins TRBV27 to TRBJ2-7, with a tentative D call TRBD1 (5 bases). Trimming removed 2 bases at V and 3 bases at J, with 14 bases between. Per germline, CDR1 MNHEY and CDR2 SMNVEV (reference sequence). The CDR3 length is 15 residues. CDR3 amino acids: CASSLAGRERYEQYF. CDR3 nucleotide sequence: TGTGCCAGCAGTTTAGCAGGCAGGGAACGCTACGAGCAGTACTTC.

This rearrangement joins TRBV3-1 (or the pseudogene TRBV3-2) to TRBJ1-5; no reliable D call. The CDR3 is 14 amino acids. V was shortened by 1 base and J by 7 bases, with 11 bases between the two germline ends. Germline CDR1 and CDR2: LGHDT and YNNKEL (reference sequence). CDR3 amino acids: CASSQGGRPQPQHF. CDR3 coding DNA: TGTGCCAGCAGCCAAGGTGGGAGGCCACAGCCCCAGCATTTT.

The chain employs TRBV6-2 or TRBV6-3 and TRBJ2-6; D is possibly TRBD1 (5 bases). The V gene lost 2 bases and the J gene lost 0 bases, with 23 bases spanning the gap. There are 21 residues in the CDR3. Germline V CDR1 and CDR2: MNHEY, SVGEGT. The CDR3 region is CASSYPLGPTAWDSGANVLTF. The CDR3 DNA follows: TGTGCCAGCAGTTACCCACTCGGGCCGACAGCATGGGACTCTGGGGCCAACGTCCTGACTTTC.

This clone was seen a few times. This chain links TRBV10-3 with TRBJ1-5; 8 positions match TRBD1. The junction had 5 bases not matched to a gene; V was cut back by 4 bases and J by 3 bases. The CDR3 is made up of 15 amino acids. Germline CDR1 ENHRY, CDR2 SYGVKD. The CDR3 protein is CAISGTGLNNQPQHF. In nucleotides, the CDR3 is TGTGCCATCAGTGGGACAGGGCTTAACAATCAGCCCCAGCATTTT.

This clone came up once. V and J are TRBV5-8 and TRBJ1-1; D is ambiguous. The CDR3 covers 15 residues. The V gene lost 4 bases and the J gene lost 1 base, with 14 bases spanning the gap. Germline loops: CDR1 SGHTS, CDR2 YDEGEE. The CDR3 protein is CASSILPTGNTEAFF. CDR3 DNA sequence: TGTGCCAGCAGCATATTACCTACGGGGAACACTGAAGCTTTCTTT.

This clone occurred once. The chain joins TRBV5-1 to TRBJ2-5; 13 positions match TRBD2. Trimming cost V 0 bases and J 3 bases; bases outside gene matches: 2. The CDR3 spans 16 residues. Germline loops: CDR1 SGHRS, CDR2 YFSETQ. DNA for the CDR3: TGCGCCAGCAGCTTGGTTGGACTAGCGGGAGAAGAGACCCAGTACTTC. Translating it yields CASSLVGLAGEETQYF.

The chain links TRBV5-1 to TRBJ1-6; maybe TRBD1 (5 bases). With 4 bases removed from V and 7 bases from J, the gap between germline ends came to 18 bases. Germline assignment: CDR1 SGHRS and CDR2 YFSETQ. The CDR3 totals 16 residues. In DNA, the CDR3 is TGCGCCAGCAGCGGAACAGGATTCCTGGTCAATTCACCCCTCCACTTT. Translated: CASSGTGFLVNSPLHF.

The chain couples TRBV29-1 to TRBJ2-3; no reliable D call. The V end lost 4 bases, the J end lost 4 bases, and 9 bases lay between the germline ends. The CDR3 contains 12 residues. Germline V gives CDR1 SQVTM, CDR2 ANQGSEA. CDR3 DNA sequence: TGCAGCGTTGTGCCTACCGCAGATACGCAGTATTTT. Its protein is CSVVPTADTQYF.

This clone was seen only a few times. This sequence joins TRBV19 and TRBJ1-6; a possible D gene is TRBD1 (5 bases). Germline V CDR1 and CDR2: LNHDA, SQIVND (reference sequence). This CDR3 has 16 residues. Trimming shortened V by 0 bases and J by 7 bases, and 13 bases separated the two germline ends. The CDR3: CASSIEGQGGNSPLHF. DNA for the CDR3: TGTGCCAGTAGTATAGAAGGGCAGGGTGGAAATTCACCCCTCCACTTT.